This T cell receptor beta chain stems from a study of CXCR3-negative and CXCR3-positive naive CD8 T cells. Broader study findings: For CXCR3-positive naive cells, TRB CDR3s were more hydrophobic than those of CXCR3-negative naive cells. Diversity proved comparably high across both naive subsets and much lower in memory CD8+ cells.

It was by 5' RACE with UMI labels that the TRB cDNA libraries were prepared. With the 5' RACE reads reprocessed, TCRdb shows one record per CDR3 protein and no DNA. The listing contains fewer than 90,000 distinct CDR3 sequences. The CD45RO-CCR7+CD27+CD95- phenotype denoted naive CD8+ T cells. This CDR3 is 14 amino acids long. Germline V gene sequence: CDR1 MNHEY, CDR2 SMNVEV (reference sequence). With respect to this clonotype: What it recognizes is unknown.

The sequenced sample consisted of naive CXCR3- CD8+ T cells from blood. Subset specified: CD45RO-CCR7+CD27+CD95- naive CD8+ T cells lacking CXCR3 (TNR3-). The V gene is TRBV27, the J gene TRBJ1-2; no DNA is available, so the TRBD1 call from TCRdb remains unchecked. The source of this sequence is a human donor in good health. Some clones in this sample may be carry-over from other donors' samples. The CDR3 loop reads CASSTGQGNYGYTF.